This T cell receptor beta chain came from a study of a mutant IDH1 vaccine in newly diagnosed glioma. TCRdb keeps only in-frame clones here, not all; method: immunoSEQ multiplex PCR. Of approximately 67,000 clones listed, 84% are singletons. As concerns this clone: Its target is unknown.

As to time point: week 23, last vaccination. One vaccine dose held 300 ug of mutant IDH1 20-mer peptide and came with topical imiquimod. The CDR3 extends over 17 amino acids. This sequence joins TRBV21-1 and TRBJ2-2; TRBD2 is the table's D call, not checked against the DNA. TRBV21-1 is described as a pseudogene. Sequencing was performed on PBMCs, taken from a glioma patient whose treatment included an IDH1 peptide vaccine. This clonotype was obtained from a man in his late teens or twenties with glioma. The CDR3 spells CASSKASSVTNTGELFF. As DNA, the CDR3 is TGTGCCAGCAGCAAAGCTTCTAGCGTAACGAACACCGGGGAGCTGTTTTTT.